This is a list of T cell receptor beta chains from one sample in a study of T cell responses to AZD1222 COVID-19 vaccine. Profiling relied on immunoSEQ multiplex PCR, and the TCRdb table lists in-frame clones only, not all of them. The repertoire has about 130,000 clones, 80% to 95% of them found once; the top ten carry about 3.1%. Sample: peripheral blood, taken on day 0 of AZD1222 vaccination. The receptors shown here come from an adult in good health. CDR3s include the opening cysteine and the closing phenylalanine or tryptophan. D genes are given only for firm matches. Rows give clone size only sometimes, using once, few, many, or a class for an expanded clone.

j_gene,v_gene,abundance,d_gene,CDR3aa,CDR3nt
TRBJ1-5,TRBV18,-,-,CASSQADGNQPQHF,TGTGCCAGCTCACAGGCTGACGGCAATCAGCCCCAGCATTTT
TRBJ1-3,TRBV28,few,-,CASSTRVISGNTIYF,TGTGCCAGCAGTACCAGGGTAATCTCTGGAAACACCATATATTTT
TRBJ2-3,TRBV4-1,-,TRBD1,CASSRRTGAADTQYF,TGCGCCAGCAGCCGGAGGACAGGGGCTGCAGATACGCAGTATTTT
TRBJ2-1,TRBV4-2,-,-,CASSQDRAPNEQFF,TGTGCCAGCAGCCAAGATCGGGCTCCAAATGAGCAGTTCTTC
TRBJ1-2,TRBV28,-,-,CATHQGFVYGYTF,TGTGCCACCCACCAGGGATTTGTCTATGGCTACACCTTC
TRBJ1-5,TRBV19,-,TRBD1,CASSMGQGGNQPQHF,TGTGCCAGTAGTATGGGGCAGGGGGGAAATCAGCCCCAGCATTTT
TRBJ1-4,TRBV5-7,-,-,CASSPPVRSNEKLFF,TGTGCCAGCAGCCCCCCGGTCAGATCTAATGAAAAACTGTTTTTT
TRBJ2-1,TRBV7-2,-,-,CASSLASGPYNEQFF,TGTGCCAGCAGCTTAGCCAGCGGGCCGTACAATGAGCAGTTCTTC
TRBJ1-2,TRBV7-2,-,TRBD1,CASSLVTGAFDNYGYTF,TGTGCCAGCAGCTTAGTTACAGGGGCCTTCGATAACTATGGCTACACCTTC
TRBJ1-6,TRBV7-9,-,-,CASSLAGPGAPLHF,TGTGCCAGCAGCTTAGCAGGGCCGGGTGCACCCCTCCACTTT
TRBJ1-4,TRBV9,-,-,CASSSGVLVTNEKLFF,TGTGCCAGCAGTTCAGGGGTTTTAGTTACTAATGAAAAACTGTTTTTT
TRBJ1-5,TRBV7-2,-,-,CASSLNNLSPQHF,TGTGCCAGCAGCTTAAACAATCTTTCGCCCCAGCATTTT
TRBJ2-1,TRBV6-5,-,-,CASSYGLGQNEQFF,TGTGCCAGCAGTTACGGACTAGGACAGAATGAGCAGTTCTTC
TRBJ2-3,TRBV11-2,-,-,CASSFAGLSTDTQYF,TGTGCCAGCAGCTTTGCCGGACTTAGCACAGATACGCAGTATTTT
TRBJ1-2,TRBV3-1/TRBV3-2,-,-,CASSQEGILLYGYTF,TGTGCCAGCAGCCAAGAAGGAATCCTTTTATATGGCTACACCTTC
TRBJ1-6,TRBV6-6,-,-,CASSPPGEGGSPLHF,TGTGCCAGCAGCCCCCCAGGGGAAGGGGGTTCACCCCTCCACTTT
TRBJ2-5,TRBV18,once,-,CASSNQGRRYQETQYF,TGTGCCAGCTCAAACCAAGGTCGGAGGTACCAAGAGACCCAGTACTTC
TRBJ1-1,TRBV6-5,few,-,CASSQKVNTEAFF,TGTGCCAGCAGCCAGAAGGTGAACACTGAAGCTTTCTTT
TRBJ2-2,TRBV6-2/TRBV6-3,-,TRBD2,CASSSAGLANTGELFF,TGTGCCAGCAGTTCCGCGGGACTAGCGAACACCGGGGAGCTGTTTTTT
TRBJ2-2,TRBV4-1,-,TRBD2,CASSQNTGTTGETGELFF,TGCGCCAGCAGCCAAAACACCGGGACTACTGGGGAAACCGGGGAGCTGTTTTTT
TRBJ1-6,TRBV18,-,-,CASSPQEGTNSPLHF,TGTGCCAGCTCACCACAAGAGGGGACGAATTCACCCCTCCACTTT
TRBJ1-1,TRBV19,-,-,CASSIAGGSGTEAFF,TGTGCCAGTAGTATAGCGGGAGGGTCCGGCACTGAAGCTTTCTTT
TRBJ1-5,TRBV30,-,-,CAWSVRQSAQPQHF,TGTGCCTGGAGCGTCAGACAGTCAGCCCAGCCCCAGCATTTT
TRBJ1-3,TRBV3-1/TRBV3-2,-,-,CASSQGLFPSGNTIYF,TGTGCCAGCAGCCAGGGCCTTTTTCCTTCTGGAAACACCATATATTTT
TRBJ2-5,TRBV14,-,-,CASSQHETQYF,TGTGCCAGCAGCCAGCACGAGACCCAGTACTTC
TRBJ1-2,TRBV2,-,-,CASSELGANYGYTF,TGTGCCAGCAGCGAACTGGGGGCTAACTATGGCTACACCTTC
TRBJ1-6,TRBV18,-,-,CASSPYNSPLHF,TGTGCCAGCTCACCCTATAATTCACCCCTCCACTTT
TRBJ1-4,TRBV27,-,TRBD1,CASSLEGAWNEKLFF,TGTGCCAGCAGTTTAGAGGGGGCCTGGAATGAAAAACTGTTTTTT